The T cell receptor beta chain under discussion was sequenced for a study of OX40 agonist ivuxolimab in advanced cancers. Across the whole study: As their treatment, patients were administered ivuxolimab, an agonistic anti-OX40 (CD134) antibody. Every patient in dose escalation had hepatocellular carcinoma, melanoma, renal cell or head and neck cancer.

The investigators sampled blood at baseline, at cycle 4 day 1, and at cycle 7 day 1. TCRdb keeps only in-frame clones here, not all; method: immunoSEQ multiplex PCR. Seen here are about 93,000 clones, 85% to 95% observed once, and the top ten hold 2% to 3%. V dropped 5 bases and J dropped 4 bases, with 12 bases sitting between them. The V gene's germline CDR1 is LNHDA and CDR2 SQIVND (reference sequence). The CDR3 length is 14 residues. Study-level findings and limits: Antigens targeted by the expanded peripheral T cells were not determined.

Remarks on this clone: Antigen specificity is unknown.

The clonotype comes from an adult with an advanced solid tumor such as melanoma, head and neck, liver or kidney cancer. The source material was CD4+ or CD8+ T cells sorted from blood, sampled in a trial of the OX40 agonist ivuxolimab. The chain couples TRBV19 to TRBJ1-5; TRBD1 might be the D (6 bases). CDR3 in DNA: TGTGCCAGTAGTGGAGGGACATTTAATCAGCCCCAGCATTTT. Protein product: CASSGGTFNQPQHF. Drawing the rest from reference TRBV19 and TRBJ1-5, the complete variable domain is DGGITQSPKYLFRKEGQNVTLSCEQNLNHDAMYWYRQDPGQGLRLIYYSQIVNDFQKGDIAEGYSVSREKKESFPLTVTSAQKNPTAFYLCASSGGTFNQPQHFGDGTRLSIL.